This TCR beta chain comes out of a study of blood T cell repertoires in COVID-19. Overall study context: PBMCs, B-cell-depleted T cells, or T cells provided the cDNA or gDNA that made up the material.

Original methodology: Amplification from reference gene primers served as the basis for estimated nucleated cell counts. Using immunoSEQ multiplex PCR, the repertoire was profiled, and TCRdb retains in-frame clones only, with some absent. Clonal size and the V and J genes are those of that table, whereas D and trimming came from the DNA. In the table there are about 280,000 clones, roughly 90% of which are singletons. Germline CDR1 reads SQVTM; CDR2 reads ANQGSEA. The CDR3 runs 14 residues. J gave up 3 bases and V 3 bases, and 4 bases lay outside the gene matches. The receptor's source is a woman between 50 and 59 years old who had recovered from COVID-19. The specimen sequenced was peripheral blood. The chain employs TRBV29-1 and TRBJ2-3, with 9 positions matching TRBD2. As DNA, the CDR3 is TGCAGCGTTGATAGCGGGAGAGGTACAGATACGCAGTATTTT. Protein product: CSVDSGRGTDTQYF.